Described below is a single TCR beta chain sequence and its context. The sample comes from a study of blood T cell repertoires in COVID-19. Overall study: Acute and convalescent COVID-19 specimens originated in the United States, Italy and Spain.

Profiled with immunoSEQ multiplex PCR; TCRdb holds only in-frame clones, not every one. Here the sample spans about 58,000 clones, 85% to 90% being singletons. Per the germline V gene, CDR1 is SEHNR and CDR2 is FQNEAQ (reference sequence). Trimming took 8 bases from V and 3 from J, leaving 8 bases between them. The CDR3 runs to 11 residues. This receptor was obtained from a man between 60 and 75 years old with acute or convalescent COVID-19. Sequencing was performed on peripheral blood. The rearrangement links TRBV7-9 to TRBJ2-7; maybe TRBD2 (5 bases). CDR3 region: CASAGLYEQYF. Written as DNA, the CDR3 is TGTGCCAGCGCGGGTCTCTACGAGCAGTACTTC.